These T cell receptor beta chains were read from a single sample in a study of blood T cell repertoires in COVID-19. Assay used: immunoSEQ multiplex PCR; TCRdb lists only in-frame clones, some missing. The table has roughly 100,000 clones, roughly 81% seen once. Material for sequencing was peripheral blood. The source of these receptors is a human donor in a cohort sampled during active COVID-19. The CDR3 runs from the conserved cysteine through the conserved F or W. The order of the fields is J gene, D gene, V gene, clone size, CDR3 protein. D genes are given only for firm matches. Where a row states a size, it is once, few, many or the class of an expanded clone; other rows omit it.

>TRBJ1-1|TRBD1|TRBV5-1|.
CASSLLTGNPEAFF
>TRBJ1-6|.|TRBV4-1|.
CASSHLQGVRSPLHF
>TRBJ2-3|TRBD2|TRBV9|.
CASSVGPAGGADTQYF
>TRBJ2-3|TRBD2|TRBV9|few
CASSVGAGGFTDTQYF
>TRBJ1-2|.|TRBV10-3|once
CATRDSNYGYTF
>TRBJ2-5|TRBD2|TRBV5-1|.
CASSLAGTPGGVETQYF
>TRBJ1-2|TRBD1|TRBV29-1|.
CSVTEDRVKGYTF
>TRBJ1-1|TRBD1|TRBV27|.
CASSILTDRGHTEAFF
>TRBJ2-3|TRBD1|TRBV7-9|once
CASSLGAGQGSTDTQYF
>TRBJ1-1|.|TRBV4-3|once
CASSQDYPTDEAFF
>TRBJ2-1|TRBD2|TRBV10-3|.
CAISESRETEQFF
>TRBJ2-7|.|TRBV15|.
CATSRGVTASYEQYF
>TRBJ1-1|.|TRBV6-6|.
CASSVQGRGDTEAFF
>TRBJ2-6|TRBD1|TRBV14|.
CASSQDSDRSSGANVLTF
>TRBJ1-3|TRBD1|TRBV28|.
CASSSSYGQGRNTIYF
>TRBJ2-7|.|TRBV6-6|.
CASSLSSYEQYF
>TRBJ2-1|.|TRBV6-1|.
CASSEREYEQFF
>TRBJ2-2|.|TRBV19|.
CASSIAADFGGELFF
>TRBJ1-4|.|TRBV5-1|.
CASSLEGSGEKLFF
>TRBJ1-4|.|TRBV7-9|.
CASSPGGGDEKLFF
>TRBJ2-7|TRBD1|TRBV29-1|medium-sized
CSVEGTGGSYEQYF
>TRBJ2-3|TRBD2|TRBV25-1|.
CATSSGMSTDTQYF
>TRBJ2-7|TRBD2|TRBV6-1|.
CASSEGTRAYEQYF
>TRBJ1-5|.|TRBV29-1|.
CSVQDGGDQPQHF
>TRBJ2-5|TRBD1|TRBV7-2|.
CASSLSGTGVKKTQYF
>TRBJ2-3|TRBD2|TRBV6-4|.
CASSAFGGLAERPDTQYF
>TRBJ2-3|TRBD2|TRBV6-9|.
CASSYSPLLAGPQYF
>TRBJ2-5|.|TRBV5-1|.
CASSSRDVGGGTQYF
>TRBJ2-3|.|TRBV5-3|.
CARSEAPARHTQYF
>TRBJ1-5|.|TRBV7-2|.
CASSSRGRDQPQHF
>TRBJ2-1|.|TRBV9|many
CASSVAPGRNEQFF
>TRBJ1-1|TRBD1|TRBV7-9|.
CASRPRQGSSEAFF
>TRBJ1-2|.|TRBV3-1/TRBV3-2|.
CASSHTDPQYGYTF
>TRBJ2-6|.|TRBV4-2|.
CASSLATGSGANVLTF
>TRBJ1-6|.|TRBV6-5|medium-sized
CASSPAVDSPLHF
>TRBJ1-1|TRBD1|TRBV6-6|once
CASRPDREGTEAFF
>TRBJ1-2|TRBD1|TRBV28|.
CASSRQGANYGYTF
>TRBJ1-5|.|TRBV6-4|.
CASSESHGAQPQHF
>TRBJ2-7|TRBD1|TRBV10-3|.
CAISESVGDSSYEQYF
>TRBJ2-7|TRBD1|TRBV5-5|.
CASSSGTFDRGRSYEQYF
>TRBJ2-3|TRBD2|TRBV5-1|.
CASSLVGGPADTQYF
>TRBJ2-1|TRBD2|TRBV4-1|.
CASSQDSSGSLYEQFF
>TRBJ1-5|TRBD1|TRBV18|.
CASSPGQVDNQPQHF
>TRBJ1-4|.|TRBV3-1/TRBV3-2|.
CASSPSGPNEKLFF
>TRBJ2-2|TRBD2|TRBV19|.
CASTPPLAGGRGTGELFF
>TRBJ2-7|TRBD1|TRBV19|.
CASSPGQTYEQYF
>TRBJ2-7|TRBD2|TRBV5-1|.
CASSLALAGASYEQYF
>TRBJ1-3|.|TRBV5-6|.
CASSLRGGSGNTIYF
>TRBJ1-1|TRBD1|TRBV18|.
CASSPGQGQTEAFF
>TRBJ2-5|TRBD1|TRBV10-2|.
CASSKTGVEFEETQYF
>TRBJ2-5|TRBD2|TRBV2|.
CASSAGGRETQYF
>TRBJ2-5|.|TRBV7-7|once
CASSLRGMETQYF
>TRBJ1-2|TRBD1|TRBV7-8|.
CASSTRQGHYGYTF
>TRBJ2-5|TRBD1|TRBV19|.
CASSLGGGETQYF
>TRBJ1-1|.|TRBV18|.
CASSPTYQGREAFF
>TRBJ2-7|TRBD1|TRBV5-8|.
CASSPGTGAWGQYF
>TRBJ2-3|TRBD2|TRBV5-1|.
CASSFGASGSIDTQYF
>TRBJ1-1|.|TRBV5-1|.
CASSFGSGRVEAFF
>TRBJ2-2|.|TRBV11-2|.
CASSLPETNLGELFF
>TRBJ2-5|TRBD2|TRBV9|.
CASSARSGRGLETQYF